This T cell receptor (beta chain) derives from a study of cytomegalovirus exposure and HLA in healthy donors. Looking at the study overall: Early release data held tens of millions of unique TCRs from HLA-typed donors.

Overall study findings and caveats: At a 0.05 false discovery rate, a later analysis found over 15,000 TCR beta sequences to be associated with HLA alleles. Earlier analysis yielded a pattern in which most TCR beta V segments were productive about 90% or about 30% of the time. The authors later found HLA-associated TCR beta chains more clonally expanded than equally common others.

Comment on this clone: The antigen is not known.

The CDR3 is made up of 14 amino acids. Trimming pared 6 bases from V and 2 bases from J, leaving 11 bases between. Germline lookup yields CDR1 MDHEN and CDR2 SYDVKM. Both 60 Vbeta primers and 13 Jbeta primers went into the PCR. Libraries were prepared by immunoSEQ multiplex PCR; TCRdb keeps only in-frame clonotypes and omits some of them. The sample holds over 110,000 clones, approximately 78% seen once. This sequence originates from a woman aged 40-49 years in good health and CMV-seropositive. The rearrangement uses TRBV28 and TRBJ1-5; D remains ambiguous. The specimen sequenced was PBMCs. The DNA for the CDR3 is TGTGCCAGCAGCTCCGGGAGCGGCAATCAGCCCCAGCATTTT. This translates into CASSSGSGNQPQHF.